This TCR beta chain was identified during a study of T-cell memory formation after mild COVID-19. Study background: Largely, the TCR clusters proved donor specific.

Constant-segment primers served in 5'RACE that generated TCR alpha and TCR beta cDNA libraries bearing sample barcodes and UMIs. TCRdb re-called the 5' RACE reads with MiXCR, one entry per CDR3 protein. The sample carries some 62,000 distinct CDR3 sequences, 9.3% recorded once. This clonotype was seen repeatedly, ten times or more. Its antigen remains unidentified. Study results and caveats: Balance between CD4 and CD8 was seen in clones contracting day 15 to 85, and a CD4+ lean was seen in later expanders. Clones that contracted clustered mainly in CM and EM if CD4+ and in EMRA if CD8+.

The source material was PBMCs or a T cell subset sorted from them (not recorded which). This clonotype was sampled from a young man who had mild COVID-19 (a few samples of this study predate the infection). Cell type and time point are not known.

CDR3 in DNA: TGCGCCAGCAGCTTCGGAATTATAGGCACAGATACGCAGTATTTT. Amino acids: CASSFGIIGTDTQYF. The chain has TRBV5-1 and TRBJ2-3; D gene unclear. Per germline, CDR1 SGHRS and CDR2 YFSETQ. CDR3 length: 15 residues. Trimming pared 2 bases from V and 1 base from J, leaving 11 bases between.